This TCR beta chain is drawn from a study of cytomegalovirus exposure and HLA in healthy donors (TCRdb year 2017). Background on the whole study: An earlier analysis of some 600 of the donors reported 276 Gb of sequence data and 95 million to 130 million unique TCR beta sequences obtained from about 179 million T cells. Every repertoire in the discovery cohort had been generated on one and the same sequencing platform. To study patterns of TCR occurrence, a later analysis re-analyzed previously published TCR beta repertoires from 550 to 800 donors and added high-resolution HLA genotyping. Of the roughly 400 genotyped donors, 65% to 90% fell in the genetic ancestry cluster associated with self-reported Caucasian donors. On average, roughly 200,000 unique TCR beta nucleotide sequences were sequenced per donor among 398 genotyped donors of the cohort, with roughly 20% of those sequences being non-productive. Donor age, sex, ethnicity and CMV serostatus were compiled alongside the repertoire data. A later genetic analysis used genome-wide SNP genotypes for about 65% of the 666 donors, treating that subset as a discovery cohort. The study profiled the T cell repertoires of 550 to 700 subjects by immunosequencing and related them to cytomegalovirus serostatus. Rather than using new phenotypic data, the later analysis identified candidate immune exposures from TCR beta sequences and from how often those sequences occurred across donors. Typing coverage differed by locus: A, B, C, DRB1 and DQB1 were typed in roughly 620-630 donors, DQA1 in roughly 500, DPA1 in approximately 610, and DPB1 in 450 to 480. HLA typing covered class I and class II loci at four-digit resolution. High-throughput TCR immunosequencing, statistical association of individual TCRs with disease status, and machine learning were combined to predict cytomegalovirus infection status. An early release covering some 640 HLA-typed donors comprised approximately 300 gigabases of sequencing data and about 90 million unique TCR sequences. A separate validation cohort of approximately 120 different subjects was used in addition to the approximately 670-subject first cohort. The study aimed to test whether signatures of past pathogen exposure could be identified by cataloging public T cell receptors. Because of strong linkage in the cohort, roughly five DR-DQ haplotypes were treated as single units for association and clustering. To decide whether each TCR beta V gene segment behaved as functional or pseudogenic, an earlier analysis of some 600 of the donors relied on high-throughput TCR beta sequencing.

The paper's findings and limits, for the study overall: The authors suggested that the approach could potentially be generalized to other disease states and immunological phenotypes. Presence/absence analyses assumed roughly uniform sequencing depth across donors, an assumption that may not hold. The study listed over 150 TCR beta chains as associated with cytomegalovirus. The sequencing pipeline was judged likely to have produced a cluster of highly shared sequence variants as a technical artifact. According to a later analysis, parvovirus B19, influenza, CMV and Epstein-Barr virus appeared linked to several top co-occurrence clusters. Because some donors lacked HLA typing at each locus, the association tests relied only on the typed subset. The cohort was sequenced for TCR beta chains only, and without alpha or paired-chain data the features that could be detected were limited. Correlated functional status among segregating V segments might reflect linkage disequilibrium, but an unknown experimental factor could not be ruled out. The only immune exposure information available for the cohort was CMV serostatus. Specific HLA alleles were associated with 18,000 or so TCR beta sequences at a false discovery rate of 0.05 in a later analysis. Three of the identified cytomegalovirus-associated TCR beta chains were confirmed in vitro to be specific for cytomegalovirus antigens. A later genetic analysis reported fewer N-insertions in productive TCRs among donors in an Asian-associated ancestry cluster than the approximately 670-donor mean. Broadly in line with IMGT annotations, most TCR beta V segments showed up in productive rearrangements about 87% or about 30% of the time in an earlier analysis of a few hundred of the donors. Assigning TCR associations to individual alleles was difficult when HLA alleles, especially DR and DQ, strongly co-occurred. A later genetic analysis associated a missense DCLRE1C variant with V-gene and J-gene trimming of TCR beta chains, and an independent cohort replicated the association. Because the 87-base-pair reads could not distinguish some IMGT-functional V segments, including TRBV6-2 and TRBV6-3, those segments were excluded. Compared with equally common non-associated chains, HLA-associated TCR beta chains in a later analysis were more clonally expanded and had lower generation probabilities. A further reported finding was that TCR beta sequences accurately predicted the HLA-A and HLA-B alleles for most subjects in the first cohort. The classifier was reported to diagnose cytomegalovirus status with high specificity and sensitivity in both the original cohort and the validation cohort. In a later analysis, TCR association rates were found to vary across HLA loci, with the most associated TCRs seen for DRB1 alleles and the fewest for HLA-C alleles. Because counts were too low, roughly 16 rarely observed V segments, including chromosome 9 orphons, were excluded from the earlier analysis of several hundred of the donors. Most TCR sequences were observed very rarely across donors, whereas some public TCRs were present in many individuals. Most CMV-associated TCR beta chains appeared to be HLA-restricted in a later analysis, and the HLA associations seemed to be driven largely by CMV exposure.

In the germline V gene, CDR1 corresponds to SGDLS and CDR2 to YYNGEE. The germline ends are 14 bases apart after V is trimmed by 4 bases and J by 3 bases. The CDR3 starts with the cysteine, ends with the phenylalanine, and has 14 residues. Only CDR3 DNA is held: 42 bases, read in frame from base 1. The receptor library was made with the immunoSEQ multiplex PCR assay. For the multiplex PCR, a mixture combining 60 forward primers for TCR Vbeta segments and 13 reverse primers for TCR Jbeta segments was used. The CDR3 region of rearranged TCR beta genes was amplified from genomic DNA with a multiplex PCR assay. The amplified TCR beta libraries were sequenced on the Illumina HiSeq System as 87-base-pair reads. In the source study's methods: A later analysis counted tens of millions of unique TCR beta chains across the 650 to 800 repertoires, and about 10 million of these chains were shared by at least two donors. A nearest-neighbor algorithm error-corrected the raw reads and collapsed the reads into unique sequences, merging closely related sequences to remove PCR and sequencing errors. V, D and J gene segments were assigned by aligning CDR3 sequences to IMGT reference sequences. Each retained sequence needed at least a six-nucleotide match to both a V gene segment and a J gene segment. Rearrangements were called productive when the CDR3 lacked stop codons and stayed in frame with V and J; all others were non-productive. CDR3 was defined by IMGT convention, running from the second conserved V-encoded cysteine to the conserved J-encoded phenylalanine. In an earlier analysis of 500 to 650 of the donors, sequences lacking an unambiguous match to a single V gene segment were excluded. An earlier analysis of 587 of the donors called V segments functional above 56.7% productive rearrangements and segregating when the between-donor standard deviation exceeded 5%. A statistical classification framework was built for diagnosing cytomegalovirus status from the catalog of TCR beta chain sequences. In a later analysis, TCR nucleotide sequences were compared against IMGT/GENE-DB human TR gene sequences so that V and J genes could be assigned. In a later analysis, CDR3 sequences and most-parsimonious VDJ recombination scenarios were assigned using the TCRdist pipeline. In a later analysis, every TCR beta chain was defined by the combination of its CDR3 amino acid sequence and its V-gene family, and reads without a unique V-gene family were dropped. A later analysis removed 592 highly shared, low-generation-probability nucleotide sequences to deal with suspected cross-contamination and a sequencing artifact. For each public chain, a later analysis derived a clonal expansion index from normalized ranks of inferred template counts within each repertoire. In a later analysis, generation probabilities were computed with a VDJ recombination model fitted to out-of-frame rearrangements, and the resulting probabilities were checked against IGoR. In a later analysis, TCR-TCR, TCR-HLA and TCR-CMV co-occurrence was scored with hypergeometric tests, and a repertoire-size bias correction was applied to TCR pairs. To estimate false discovery rates, a later analysis permuted the HLA or CMV assignments 20 times. In a later analysis, co-occurring TCRs were grouped with DBSCAN, and TCRdist sequence similarity was added when clustering was performed within HLA-allele-positive subsets. For co-occurrence clustering, repertoires with fewer than 30,000 or more than 120,000 public chains were excluded, along with roughly 5 repertoires with anomalous nucleotide sharing. Held by TCRdb, this immuneACCESS table contains in-frame sequences only and omits some clones. Under half of the omission traces to an unresolved V gene where checked; the cause of the rest is unknown. V, J and clone size derive from that table, while D and trimming were established from the DNA sequence. This sample comprises 200,000 to 250,000 clones, about 75% of them detected only once. Together, the top ten hold 1.8% of the sample.

The cohort was made up of several hundred healthy bone marrow donors. At the time of sampling, all cohort members were nominally healthy, though unrecorded immune exposures were likely present. The donor tested CMV seronegative, placing the donor among the 350 or so seronegative members of the cohort. Each donor provided a peripheral blood sample, and peripheral blood mononuclear cells were used for TCR beta sequencing. Genomic DNA was extracted from the blood cell samples with the Qiagen DNeasy Blood Extraction Kit. This clone was seen a few times. Its antigen has not been determined. Base qualities are not provided; no much larger clone lies one nucleotide away.

Sequencing was performed on PBMCs. This sequence uses TRBV9 and TRBJ2-7; perhaps TRBD2 is the D gene, with 5 bases matching. The sequence was obtained from a woman between 25 and 40 years old in good health and CMV-seronegative. The encoded CDR3 is CASSSDFSDYEQYF. The DNA is as follows: TGTGCCAGCAGCTCGGACTTCTCCGACTACGAGCAGTACTTC. The reference TRBV9 and TRBJ2-7 proteins fill in what lies around the CDR3, so the full variable domain reads DSGVTQTPKHLITATGQRVTLRCSPRSGDLSVYWYQQSLDQGLQFLIQYYNGEERAKGNILERFSAQQFPDLHSELNLSSLELGDSALYFCASSSDFSDYEQYFGPGTRLTVT.